The 15 T cell receptor beta chains presented below share a single source sample, sequenced in a study of lymphopenia after photon versus proton radiotherapy. This table comes from immunoSEQ multiplex PCR, and its TCRdb copy is limited to in-frame clones, with some not included. The sample contains tens of thousands of clones, roughly 84% of which appear only once. The sequences come from peripheral blood, collected from a patient treated with proton-based radiotherapy. These receptors all stem from a man aged 55 to 70 with pancreatic cancer.

As DNA, the CDR3 is TGTGCCAGCAAAGATCGATCCGGGACAGGAACCTACAATGAGCAGTTCTTC. Translated, it gives CASKDRSGTGTYNEQFF. The V and J genes are TRBV7-8 and TRBJ2-1, with 8 bases lining up with TRBD1. Germline V gene data show CDR1 as SGHVS and CDR2 as FQNEAQ. V trimming: 7 bases; J trimming: 2 bases; junction bases outside the gene matches: 13. The CDR3 runs 17 residues.

V is TRBV28 and J is TRBJ2-2, with TRBD2 as a possible D gene (6 bases). The CDR3 covers 16 residues. Looked up from germline, CDR1 is MDHEN and CDR2 is SYDVKM. Trimming stripped 7 bases from V and 7 bases from J, with 22 bases between. CDR3 sequence reads: CASTYAGTLRVGELFF. The CDR3 bases are TGTGCCAGCACCTACGCCGGGACTCTTAGGGTCGGGGAGCTGTTTTTT.

The V and J genes are TRBV5-1 and TRBJ1-1, with TRBD1 identical over 7 bases. The CDR3 has 14 amino acids. Germline values: CDR1 SGHRS, CDR2 YFSETQ. With 0 bases clipped from V and 4 bases from J, the junction kept 3 bases outside the gene matches. CDR3 nucleotides: TGCGCCAGCAGCTTGGGACAGGGATTCACTGAAGCTTTCTTT. Its protein product is CASSLGQGFTEAFF. Based on the CDR3 plus reference TRBV5-1 and TRBJ1-1, the full variable domain is KAGVTQTPRYLIKTRGQQVTLSCSPISGHRSVSWYQQTPGQGLQFLFEYFSETQRNKGNFPGRFSGRQFSNSRSEMNVSTLELGDSALYLCASSLGQGFTEAFFGQGTRLTVV.

V and J are TRBV5-1 and TRBJ1-4, with D uncertain. This CDR3 region has 11 residues. Trimming took off 4 bases at V and 7 bases at J, with 5 bases between the two ends. Germline CDR1 and CDR2: SGHRS and YFSETQ. CDR3 sequence (DNA): TGCGCCAGCAGCGAGGGTGAAAAACTGTTTTTT. Its translation is CASSEGEKLFF. The full variable domain, rest sourced from reference TRBV5-1 and TRBJ1-4, is KAGVTQTPRYLIKTRGQQVTLSCSPISGHRSVSWYQQTPGQGLQFLFEYFSETQRNKGNFPGRFSGRQFSNSRSEMNVSTLELGDSALYLCASSEGEKLFFGSGTQLSVL.

This chain joins TRBV27 and TRBJ2-1; D possibly matches TRBD1 or TRBD2 (5 bases each). The V end was cut by 5 bases, the J end by 15 bases, with 20 bases between. The CDR3 extends over 13 amino acids. Per the germline V gene, CDR1 is MNHEY and CDR2 is SMNVEV (reference sequence). Here the CDR3 DNA reads TGTGCCAGCAGTCAACGGGACCAAACGTGGCGGTTCTTC. It yields the protein CASSQRDQTWRFF.

The chain links TRBV9 to TRBJ1-1; the D is unclear. The germline CDR1 and CDR2 sequences are SGDLS and YYNGEE. The CDR3 has 12 amino acids. V gave up 3 bases and J gave up 1 base, with 4 bases separating them. For the CDR3, the DNA is TGTGCCAGCAGCGGTAGGAACACTGAAGCTTTCTTT. Protein product: CASSGRNTEAFF. Supplemented by reference TRBV9 and TRBJ1-1, the full variable domain reads DSGVTQTPKHLITATGQRVTLRCSPRSGDLSVYWYQQSLDQGLQFLIQYYNGEERAKGNILERFSAQQFPDLHSELNLSSLELGDSALYFCASSGRNTEAFFGQGTRLTVV.

The chain combines TRBV28 with TRBJ2-1; 8 positions agree with TRBD2. Trimming removed 4 bases from V and 7 bases from J; junction bases left unmatched: 12. CDR1 MDHEN and CDR2 SYDVKM come from the germline V gene. The CDR3 is 16 residues long. This CDR3 is CASSSASGLGRNEQFF. In DNA form, the CDR3 reads TGTGCCAGCAGTTCAGCATCGGGACTAGGTCGGAATGAGCAGTTCTTC.

The chain joins TRBV4-3 to TRBJ1-4, with a weak D call TRBD1 (5 bases). The CDR3 consists of 15 residues. Deletions cut 4 bases from V and 4 bases from J, with 13 bases between. Germline V lookup: CDR1 LGHNA, CDR2 YSLEER. This chain's CDR3 is CASSPMGRINEKLFF. As DNA, the CDR3 is TGCGCCAGCAGCCCGATGGGACGGATTAATGAAAAACTGTTTTTT.

V usage is TRBV28 and J usage is TRBJ2-7; D remains ambiguous. V lost 2 bases and J 7 bases, leaving 9 bases between the germline ends. CDR3 length equals 12 residues. The germline CDR1 and CDR2 sequences are MDHEN and SYDVKM. CDR3 nucleotides: TGTGCCAGCAGTTTACAGCTTCATGAGCAGTACTTC. Its translation is CASSLQLHEQYF.

CDR3 DNA sequence: TGTGCCAGCAGCGCGGGACAGGGGCCAAACTACGAGCAGTACTTC. Translation: CASSAGQGPNYEQYF. The V and J genes are TRBV9 and TRBJ2-7, with TRBD1 identical over 10 bases. CDR1 is SGDLS, CDR2 YYNGEE, per germline. The CDR3 is 15 amino acids. The J segment lost 3 bases and the V segment lost 3 bases, leaving 6 bases of the junction unmatched.

This clone was seen a few times. The rearrangement uses TRBV4-3 and TRBJ1-5, with 8 bases fitting TRBD1. Germline V CDR1 and CDR2: LGHNA, YSLEER. Trimming cost V 4 bases and J 0 bases; bases outside gene matches: 2. The CDR3 is 15 residues long. CDR3: CASSLTGDSNQPQHF. CDR3 nucleotide sequence: TGCGCCAGCAGCCTGACAGGGGATAGCAATCAGCCCCAGCATTTT.

This clone came up once. The chain links TRBV28 to TRBJ1-2; D might be TRBD1 (5 bases). Germline CDR1 is MDHEN and CDR2 is SYDVKM. Trimming took 3 bases from V and 1 from J, leaving 6 bases between them. This CDR3 comprises 13 residues. The CDR3 is CASSLGGNYGYTF. CDR3 nucleotides: TGTGCCAGCAGTTTGGGGGGTAACTATGGCTACACCTTC.

The chain uses TRBV19 and TRBJ1-1; unclear D gene. Trimming took 6 bases from V and 1 from J, leaving 15 bases between them. The CDR3 is 15 residues long. CDR1 is LNHDA, CDR2 SQIVND, per germline (reference sequence). CDR3 bases: TGTGCCAGTAGCACCTCCCCCTGGCAGAACACTGAAGCTTTCTTT. Amino acid sequence: CASSTSPWQNTEAFF.

The gene calls are TRBV2 and TRBJ2-1, with a tentative D call TRBD2 (6 bases). Germline V gene data show CDR1 as SNHLY and CDR2 as FYNNEI. CDR3 size: 14 residues. The ends were cut back, 6 bases at V and 6 bases at J, with 15 bases in the middle. The CDR3 DNA follows: TGTGCCAGCAGAGACCAGGGACTCTTCAATGAGCAGTTCTTC. This sequence encodes CASRDQGLFNEQFF.

V and J are TRBV6-6 and TRBJ1-5, with a possible D match to TRBD1 (6 bases). The CDR3 has 14 amino acids. V was shortened by 8 bases and J by 6 bases, with 17 bases between the two germline ends. Per the germline V gene, CDR1 is MNHNY and CDR2 is SVGAGI (reference sequence). The CDR3 DNA is TGTGCCAGCGCTTACTGGAGGGGGAGTCAGCCCCAGCATTTT. It is translated as CASAYWRGSQPQHF.